The 30 T cell receptor beta chains presented below share a single source sample, sequenced in a study of T-cell memory formation after mild COVID-19. TCRdb itself ran the 5' RACE reads through MiXCR, one entry per CDR3 protein. The table lists tens of thousands of distinct CDR3 sequences, about 14% of them singletons. Sequenced sample: PBMCs or a T cell subset sorted from them (not recorded which). These receptors were taken from an adult woman who had mild COVID-19 (a few samples of this study predate the infection). Cell type and time point are not known.

The rearrangement uses TRBV19 and TRBJ2-7; TRBD2 aligns across 7 bases. Losses at the gene ends were 3 bases for V and 3 bases for J; bases not matched to a gene: 5. Germline V CDR1 and CDR2: LNHDA, SQIVND (reference sequence). This CDR3 is 14 amino acids long. The CDR3 DNA is TGTGCCAGTAGTATCGGGGGGTCAGTCTACGAGCAGTACTTC. It yields the protein CASSIGGSVYEQYF.

In its sample, this clonotype was seen many times. The rearrangement links TRBV7-8 to TRBJ2-4; 9 nucleotides agree with TRBD1. CDR1 SGHVS and CDR2 FQNEAQ come from the germline V gene. V gave up 3 bases and J gave up 4 bases; unmatched junction bases: 4. The CDR3 is made up of 15 amino acids. As DNA, the CDR3 is TGTGCCAGCAGCTTCGGACAGGGGACAAAAAACATTCAGTACTTC. It encodes CASSFGQGTKNIQYF. Looking up the rest from reference TRBV7-8 and TRBJ2-4 gives the full variable domain: GAGVSQSPRYKVAKRGQDVALRCDPISGHVSLFWYQQALGQGPEFLTYFQNEAQLDKSGLPSDRFFAERPEGSVSTLKIQRTQQEDSAVYLCASSFGQGTKNIQYFGAGTRLSVL.

There are a few counts of this clonotype. The chain is built from TRBV12-3 or TRBV12-4 and TRBJ2-1; TRBD2 might be the D (5 bases). CDR3 size: 12 residues. Trimming took off 6 bases at V and 7 bases at J, with 10 bases between the two ends. The CDR3 coding sequence is TGTGCCAGCAGGCTAGCAGATAATGAGCAGTTCTTC. This gives the protein CASRLADNEQFF.

This clonotype appeared once. V and J are TRBV15 and TRBJ2-7; 9 bases agree with TRBD1. Germline assignment: CDR1 LNHNV and CDR2 YYDKDF (reference sequence). The CDR3 has 17 residues. The ends lost 0 bases at V and 5 bases at J; junction bases unmatched: 11. The CDR3 sequence: CATSRDWPPGQGHEQYF. The CDR3 DNA follows: TGTGCCACCAGCAGAGATTGGCCGCCGGGACAGGGCCACGAGCAGTACTTC. Full variable domain (outside the CDR3, taken from reference TRBV15 and TRBJ2-7): DAMVIQNPRYQVTQFGKPVTLSCSQTLNHNVMYWYQQKSSQAPKLLFHYYDKDFNNEADTPDNFQSRRPNTSFCFLDIRSPGLGDTAMYLCATSRDWPPGQGHEQYFGPGTRLTVT.

Only a few counts were recorded for this clonotype. The V call is TRBV4-1, the J call TRBJ1-1; D remains ambiguous. This CDR3 has 13 amino acids. Trimming left V 3 bases short and J 6 bases short, with 11 bases between. CDR1 and CDR2 from the germline V gene are MGHRA and YSYEKL. The CDR3 DNA follows: TGCGCCAGCAGCCAGTCGGGGTCCCCTGAAGCTTTCTTT. Translating gives CASSQSGSPEAFF.

This chain connects TRBV24-1 to TRBJ1-5, with a tentative D call TRBD1 (5 bases). Trimming cost V 4 bases and J 0 bases, with 9 bases left between them. The CDR3 has 15 amino acids. CDR1 is KGHDR, CDR2 SFDVKD, per germline. The CDR3 DNA reads TGTGCCACCAGTGAACATCAGGGTAGCAATCAGCCCCAGCATTTT. The encoded protein is CATSEHQGSNQPQHF.

This clonotype was recorded a few times. The V and J genes are TRBV7-8 and TRBJ1-1; D uncertain. V shed 8 bases and J shed 1 base, with 8 bases lying between them. The CDR3 has 12 amino acids. Germline loops: CDR1 SGHVS, CDR2 FQNEAQ. CDR3 sequence reads: CASGRGNTEAFF. The DNA of the CDR3 is TGTGCCAGCGGACGCGGGAACACTGAAGCTTTCTTT. Combining the CDR3 with reference TRBV7-8 and TRBJ1-1 gives the whole variable domain GAGVSQSPRYKVAKRGQDVALRCDPISGHVSLFWYQQALGQGPEFLTYFQNEAQLDKSGLPSDRFFAERPEGSVSTLKIQRTQQEDSAVYLCASGRGNTEAFFGQGTRLTVV.

The chain combines TRBV2 with TRBJ2-3, with D possibly matching TRBD2 (5 bases). The CDR3 length is 16 residues. Trimming removed 8 bases from V and 6 bases from J, with 24 bases in between. Germline V CDR1 and CDR2: SNHLY, FYNNEI. This CDR3 is CASSEGFGREGDTQYF. In nucleotides, the CDR3 is TGTGCCAGCTCCGAGGGCTTTGGCCGGGAAGGGGATACGCAGTATTTT.

By its share, this clonotype is medium-sized. The chain is built from TRBV7-2 and TRBJ2-7; TRBD1 is a possible D gene (5 bases). V was pared by 1 base and J by 2 bases, with 6 bases between. From germline, CDR1 is SGHTA and CDR2 FQGNSA. The CDR3 has 13 amino acids. CDR3 in DNA: TGTGCCAGCAGCTTAGGACAGCCCTACGAGCAGTACTTC. Amino acid sequence: CASSLGQPYEQYF. Full variable domain (remainder filled in from reference TRBV7-2 and TRBJ2-7): GAGVSQSPSNKVTEKGKDVELRCDPISGHTALYWYRQSLGQGLEFLIYFQGNSAPDKSGLPSDRFSAERTGGSVSTLTIQRTQQEDSAVYLCASSLGQPYEQYFGPGTRLTVT.

This clonotype was recorded many times. The chain joins TRBV4-2 to TRBJ1-1; D call uncertain. Deletions cut 1 base from V and 5 bases from J, with 11 bases between. The germline CDR1 and CDR2 sequences are LGHNA and YNFKEQ. The CDR3 is 14 residues long. Written as DNA, the CDR3 is TGTGCCAGCAGCCAAGGTCGTGCGGGGACTGAAGCTTTCTTT. Amino acid sequence: CASSQGRAGTEAFF.

The chain couples TRBV25-1 to TRBJ1-1, with a possible D match to TRBD1 (5 bases). The ends were cut back, 6 bases at V and 5 bases at J, with 16 bases in the middle. Germline V gene sequence: CDR1 MGHDK, CDR2 SYGVNS. This CDR3 has 14 amino acids. CDR3 bases: TGTGCCAGCAGGCCCCAGGGAGAGGTGACTGAAGCTTTCTTT. Protein product: CASRPQGEVTEAFF.

The rearrangement links TRBV7-8 to TRBJ1-1; TRBD1 aligns across 10 bases. Germline V gene sequence: CDR1 SGHVS, CDR2 FQNEAQ. CDR3 length: 19 amino acids. Trimming at V came to 2 bases and at J to 1 base, leaving 13 bases not matched to a gene. The CDR3: CASSLFSVGQGVGNTEAFF. CDR3 sequence (DNA): TGTGCCAGCAGCTTATTCTCCGTCGGACAGGGGGTAGGGAACACTGAAGCTTTCTTT.

This clonotype was observed a few times. J is TRBJ1-1 and V is TRBV7-3; the D is unclear. Germline V CDR1 and CDR2: SGHTA, FQGTGA. There are 12 residues in the CDR3. With 8 bases removed from V and 1 base from J, the gap between germline ends came to 8 bases. CDR3 sequence: CASGEGNTEAFF. CDR3 nucleotides: TGTGCCAGCGGGGAGGGGAACACTGAAGCTTTCTTT.

Only a few counts were recorded for this clonotype. V is TRBV18 and J is TRBJ2-2, with 10 bases that match TRBD2. This CDR3 is built from 17 residues. In germline, CDR1 is KGHSH, CDR2 LQKENI. The ends lost 3 bases at V and 7 bases at J; junction bases unmatched: 11. CDR3 nucleotide sequence: TGTGCCAGCTCACCCACCGGGCTAGCGGGAGTTGTCGGGGAGCTGTTTTTT. It yields the protein CASSPTGLAGVVGELFF.

This clonotype appeared a few times. The chain links TRBV29-1 to TRBJ2-1; D remains unclear. The CDR3 covers 12 residues. V lost 5 bases to trimming and J lost 6 bases, with 11 bases between them. From germline, CDR1 is SQVTM and CDR2 ANQGSEA. The CDR3 loop is CSVIGQSNEQFF. The DNA for the CDR3 is TGCAGCGTTATCGGCCAATCCAATGAGCAGTTCTTC.

J is TRBJ2-1 and V is TRBV11-2; 10 bases map to TRBD2. The CDR3 spans 14 residues. Germline V CDR1 and CDR2: SGHAT, FQNNGV. With 5 bases clipped from V and 9 bases from J, the junction kept 7 bases outside the gene matches. CDR3 loop: CASSLPSGSAEQFF. The CDR3 bases are TGTGCCAGCAGCCTACCTAGCGGGAGTGCTGAGCAGTTCTTC.

This clonotype appeared many times. V and J are TRBV5-6 and TRBJ1-1, with a weak D call TRBD1 (5 bases). Trimming cost V 3 bases and J 5 bases, with 8 bases left between them. There are 12 residues in the CDR3. Germline lookup yields CDR1 SGHDT and CDR2 YYEEEE. CDR3 residues: CASSSGTTEAFF. As DNA, the CDR3 is TGTGCCAGCAGCTCCGGGACTACTGAAGCTTTCTTT. Using reference TRBV5-6 and TRBJ1-1 for the parts outside the CDR3, the full variable domain is DAGVTQSPTHLIKTRGQQVTLRCSPKSGHDTVSWYQQALGQGPQFIFQYYEEEERQRGNFPDRFSGHQFPNYSSELNVNALLLGDSALYLCASSSGTTEAFFGQGTRLTVV.

This clonotype was detected only a few times. This chain links TRBV24-1 with TRBJ2-1, with a weak D call TRBD1 (6 bases). CDR1 and CDR2 from the germline V gene are KGHDR and SFDVKD. V was trimmed by 3 bases and J by 8 bases, leaving 19 bases between them. This CDR3 is 16 amino acids long. The CDR3 bases are TGTGCCACCAGTGATCGTAACAGGGACGTACGGGATGAGCAGTTCTTC. Amino acid sequence: CATSDRNRDVRDEQFF.

The CDR3 spells CASSLGGVLPHQETQYF. CDR3 coding DNA: TGTGCCAGCAGCCTTGGGGGGGTGCTCCCCCACCAAGAGACCCAGTACTTC. The chain joins TRBV9 to TRBJ2-5, with TRBD2 matching 7 bases. This CDR3 is built from 17 residues. From germline, CDR1 is SGDLS and CDR2 YYNGEE. V lost 4 bases and J lost 0; bases outside the gene matches: 12.

The table lists this clonotype with a count of one. In DNA form, the CDR3 reads TGTGCCAGCAGTCCTCTGGGTGGGGGTGGTGAGCAGTTCTTC. This codes for CASSPLGGGGEQFF. The chain combines TRBV6-5 with TRBJ2-1; D could derive from TRBD1 or TRBD2 (5 bases each). V was shortened by 5 bases and J by 9 bases, with 17 bases between the two germline ends. Germline V gene lookup returns CDR1 MNHEY and CDR2 SVGAGI. The CDR3 consists of 14 residues.

This clonotype turned up a few times. This rearrangement joins TRBV5-1 to TRBJ2-7; the match to TRBD1 covers 8 bases. This CDR3 is 15 amino acids long. J lost 1 base, V lost 4 bases, and 7 bases had no gene match. Germline values: CDR1 SGHRS, CDR2 YFSETQ. CDR3 DNA sequence: TGCGCCAGCAGCCACTCCGGGACAGGATCCTACGAGCAGTACTTC. This translates into CASSHSGTGSYEQYF.

This chain joins TRBV9 and TRBJ2-3; D might be TRBD1 (5 bases). The CDR3 has 12 amino acids. Trimming cost V 4 bases and J 4 bases, with 7 bases left between them. The germline V gene has CDR1 SGDLS and CDR2 YYNGEE. The CDR3, as DNA: TGTGCCAGCAGCCAAGGGGCAGATACGCAGTATTTT. Protein sequence: CASSQGADTQYF. The full variable domain, rest sourced from reference TRBV9 and TRBJ2-3, is DSGVTQTPKHLITATGQRVTLRCSPRSGDLSVYWYQQSLDQGLQFLIQYYNGEERAKGNILERFSAQQFPDLHSELNLSSLELGDSALYFCASSQGADTQYFGPGTRLTVL.

The chain carries TRBV6-2 or TRBV6-3 and TRBJ1-5; a possible D gene is TRBD1 (6 bases). Germline V gives CDR1 MNHEY, CDR2 SVGEGT. V was cut by 6 bases and J by 0 bases, with 12 bases left in between. The CDR3 contains 15 residues. This CDR3 is CASRGDIYSNQPQHF. The CDR3 DNA follows: TGTGCCAGCAGGGGGGACATTTATAGCAATCAGCCCCAGCATTTT.

This clonotype has only a few counts. This chain uses TRBV20-1 with TRBJ2-3; D remains unclear. Trimming took 5 bases from V and 2 from J, leaving 8 bases between them. CDR3 length: 12 amino acids. Looked up from germline, CDR1 is DFQATT and CDR2 is SNEGSKA (reference sequence). CDR3 in DNA: TGCAGTGCTGTCCTATTCACAGATACGCAGTATTTT. Translation gives CSAVLFTDTQYF.

CDR3 sequence reads: CASSSSFRLAPGNEQFF. The CDR3 DNA reads TGTGCCAGCAGTTCCTCCTTTCGACTAGCCCCGGGCAATGAGCAGTTCTTC. The chain couples TRBV6-2 or TRBV6-3 to TRBJ2-1; TRBD2 agrees at 7 bases. The CDR3 length is 17 residues. After removal of 4 bases from V and 6 bases from J, the junction contained 15 bases not matched to a gene. Per the germline V gene, CDR1 is MNHEY and CDR2 is SVGEGT.

This clonotype was found many times. The chain couples TRBV10-3 to TRBJ2-5; D may be TRBD1 (6 bases). Trimming removed 7 bases at V and 5 bases at J, with 11 bases between. Germline assignment: CDR1 ENHRY and CDR2 SYGVKD. The CDR3 runs 12 residues. This chain's CDR3 is CAIKGVDETQYF. CDR3 nucleotides: TGTGCCATCAAGGGGGTAGATGAGACCCAGTACTTC.

The chain links TRBV7-8 to TRBJ2-1; possibly TRBD2 for D (6 bases). This CDR3 spans 13 amino acids. V lost 4 bases, J lost 6 bases, and 10 bases lay in between. Germline lookup yields CDR1 SGHVS and CDR2 FQNEAQ. The CDR3 reads CASSSGLINEQFF. Written as DNA, the CDR3 is TGTGCCAGCAGCTCCGGACTAATCAATGAGCAGTTCTTC.

The chain uses TRBV20-1 and TRBJ1-5; D is ambiguous. The germline CDR1 and CDR2 sequences are DFQATT and SNEGSKA (reference sequence). V shed 2 bases and J shed 0 bases, with 23 bases lying between them. CDR3 length: 19 residues. The CDR3 DNA reads as TGCAGTGCTAGATTTACGAGGGCAGGCGTAGCCCTTAGCAATCAGCCCCAGCATTTT. Protein product: CSARFTRAGVALSNQPQHF.

The chain employs TRBV20-1 and TRBJ2-5; weak D call: TRBD1 (5 bases). The CDR3 length is 15 residues. Germline lookup yields CDR1 DFQATT and CDR2 SNEGSKA (reference sequence). V was cut by 3 bases and J by 0 bases, with 14 bases left in between. CDR3 sequence (DNA): TGCAGTGCTAGCCAGGGCAGGACGTACCAAGAGACCCAGTACTTC. Residues: CSASQGRTYQETQYF.

This clonotype appeared a few times. The J gene is TRBJ2-1, the V gene TRBV13; TRBD2 aligns across 11 bases. The CDR3 runs to 14 residues. Germline V gives CDR1 PRHDT, CDR2 FYEKMQ (reference sequence). V was clipped by 5 bases and J by 7 bases; unmatched bases: 4. Here the CDR3 DNA reads TGTGCCAGCAGCCCTCGGACTAGCGGGAATGAGCAGTTCTTC. It is translated as CASSPRTSGNEQFF. Full variable domain (rest looked up from reference TRBV13 and TRBJ2-1): AAGVIQSPRHLIKEKRETATLKCYPIPRHDTVYWYQQGPGQDPQFLISFYEKMQSDKGSIPDRFSAQQFSDYHSELNMSSLELGDSALYFCASSPRTSGNEQFFGPGTRLTVL.